The rows below give T cell receptor beta chains drawn from one sample of a study of T-cell memory formation after mild COVID-19. TCRdb redid the calling of the 5' RACE reads with MiXCR, one entry per CDR3 protein. Here the sample spans around 130,000 distinct CDR3 sequences, approximately 6.3% being singletons. The sample comprised PBMCs or a T cell subset sorted from them (not recorded which). The receptors here all came from an adult woman who had mild COVID-19 (a few samples of this study predate the infection). Cell type and time point are not known. Each CDR3 is given with its conserved first and last residue. A D gene is named only where the DNA matches it firmly. Size tells how often a clone was seen (once, few, many) or the class of an expanded clone, and some rows leave it out.

v_call: TRBV5-1
j_call: TRBJ2-1
d_call: .
clone_size: .
cdr3_length: 14
cdr3_nt: TGCGCCAGCAGCGCTGGACCCTCCTACAATGAGCAGTTCTTC
cdr3_aa: CASSAGPSYNEQFF

v_call: TRBV4-3
j_call: TRBJ2-7
d_call: TRBD2
clone_size: .
cdr3_length: 15
cdr3_nt: TGCGCCAGCAGCCCGCGTGAGCGGGGCTTTTACGAGCAGTACTTC
cdr3_aa: CASSPRERGFYEQYF

v_call: TRBV5-1
j_call: TRBJ2-3
d_call: .
clone_size: many
cdr3_length: 12
cdr3_nt: TGCGCCAGCAGCTTGTCCATGGATACGCAGTATTTT
cdr3_aa: CASSLSMDTQYF

v_call: TRBV10-3
j_call: TRBJ2-7
d_call: .
clone_size: many
cdr3_length: 14
cdr3_nt: TGTGCCACCAGGGACACAGGTACCCCCTACGAGCAGTACTTC
cdr3_aa: CATRDTGTPYEQYF

v_call: TRBV12-3/TRBV12-4
j_call: TRBJ2-2
d_call: .
clone_size: few
cdr3_length: 14
cdr3_nt: TGTGCCAGCACTGTAGGGGGGGGCACCGGGGAGCTGTTTTTT
cdr3_aa: CASTVGGGTGELFF

v_call: TRBV24-1
j_call: TRBJ2-3
d_call: TRBD2
clone_size: few
cdr3_length: 16
cdr3_nt: TGTGCCACCAGTGATTTGGGCGGGGAGGGCTCAGATACGCAGTATTTT
cdr3_aa: CATSDLGGEGSDTQYF

v_call: TRBV25-1
j_call: TRBJ1-1
d_call: TRBD1
clone_size: .
cdr3_length: 16
cdr3_nt: TGTGCCAGCAGTGAATCTACAGGGGTGGGGAACACTGAAGCTTTCTTT
cdr3_aa: CASSESTGVGNTEAFF

v_call: TRBV12-3/TRBV12-4
j_call: TRBJ1-2
d_call: TRBD1
clone_size: .
cdr3_length: 14
cdr3_nt: TGTGCCAGCAGTTTTGGGACAGGGGGCTATGGCTACACCTTC
cdr3_aa: CASSFGTGGYGYTF

v_call: TRBV4-1
j_call: TRBJ2-2
d_call: TRBD2
clone_size: many
cdr3_length: 19
cdr3_nt: TGCGCCAGCAGCCAGACCCGACTAGCGGGGGGGCCGGGGACCGGGGAGCTGTTTTTT
cdr3_aa: CASSQTRLAGGPGTGELFF

v_call: TRBV20-1
j_call: TRBJ2-7
d_call: TRBD2
clone_size: .
cdr3_length: 14
cdr3_nt: TGCAGTGCTAGTAAAGCGGGAGGGCCGAACGAGCAGTACTTC
cdr3_aa: CSASKAGGPNEQYF

v_call: TRBV11-3
j_call: TRBJ2-1
d_call: TRBD2
clone_size: .
cdr3_length: 16
cdr3_nt: TGTGCCAGCAGCCCTCAAAGCGGGAGTCTCAACAATGAGCAGTTCTTC
cdr3_aa: CASSPQSGSLNNEQFF

v_call: TRBV15
j_call: TRBJ1-5
d_call: .
clone_size: few
cdr3_length: 13
cdr3_nt: TGTGCCACCAGCAGGGGAAAGACGGAGCCCCAGCATTTT
cdr3_aa: CATSRGKTEPQHF

v_call: TRBV4-2
j_call: TRBJ2-1
d_call: TRBD2
clone_size: .
cdr3_length: 19
cdr3_nt: TGTGCCAGCAGCCAATACTGGACATCCAACGCGCGGGGGGGAAATGAGCAGTTCTTC
cdr3_aa: CASSQYWTSNARGGNEQFF

v_call: TRBV4-2
j_call: TRBJ2-3
d_call: .
clone_size: many
cdr3_length: 17
cdr3_nt: TGTGCCAGCAGCCAAGATTTTGGGGGGCCGAGAACAGATACGCAGTATTTT
cdr3_aa: CASSQDFGGPRTDTQYF

v_call: TRBV18
j_call: TRBJ2-3
d_call: .
clone_size: .
cdr3_length: 12
cdr3_nt: TGTGCCAGCGCTCGTCCCGGGGGTACGCAGTATTTT
cdr3_aa: CASARPGGTQYF

v_call: TRBV30
j_call: TRBJ1-1
d_call: TRBD1
clone_size: .
cdr3_length: 15
cdr3_nt: TGTGCCTGGAGCGCCGAGAGACAGGGGAACACTGAAGCTTTCTTT
cdr3_aa: CAWSAERQGNTEAFF

v_call: TRBV20-1
j_call: TRBJ1-1
d_call: .
clone_size: .
cdr3_length: 14
cdr3_nt: TGCAGTGCCACTAGGGGGGGGATGAACACTGAAGCTTTCTTT
cdr3_aa: CSATRGGMNTEAFF

v_call: TRBV25-1
j_call: TRBJ2-5
d_call: .
clone_size: many
cdr3_length: 14
cdr3_nt: TGTGCCAGCAGTGACAGGGGGGATAGGGAGACCCAGTACTTC
cdr3_aa: CASSDRGDRETQYF

v_call: TRBV7-3
j_call: TRBJ2-3
d_call: .
clone_size: many
cdr3_length: 15
cdr3_nt: TGTGCCAGCAGCCCCGGGGTTTCTAGCACAGATACGCAGTATTTT
cdr3_aa: CASSPGVSSTDTQYF

v_call: TRBV5-5
j_call: TRBJ2-2
d_call: .
clone_size: .
cdr3_length: 15
cdr3_nt: TGTGCCAGCAGCTTGCTGGGCATTTACACCGGGGAGCTGTTTTTT
cdr3_aa: CASSLLGIYTGELFF

v_call: TRBV24-1
j_call: TRBJ2-4
d_call: .
clone_size: .
cdr3_length: 13
cdr3_nt: TGTGCCACCAGTGAGGCAGGGCGGGACATTCGGTACTTC
cdr3_aa: CATSEAGRDIRYF

v_call: TRBV6-6
j_call: TRBJ2-3
d_call: TRBD2
clone_size: .
cdr3_length: 17
cdr3_nt: TGTGCCAGCAGTTACGGTAGCGGGAGGGCCCGAACAGATACGCAGTATTTT
cdr3_aa: CASSYGSGRARTDTQYF

v_call: TRBV12-3/TRBV12-4
j_call: TRBJ2-7
d_call: .
clone_size: .
cdr3_length: 17
cdr3_nt: TGTGCCAGCAGTTTAACCCACCCCGCAGGGTTGGAGTTCGAGCAGTACTTC
cdr3_aa: CASSLTHPAGLEFEQYF

v_call: TRBV5-1
j_call: TRBJ2-5
d_call: .
clone_size: .
cdr3_length: 14
cdr3_nt: TGCGCCAGCCCCAGCAGGGGGGCGAGGGAGACCCAGTACTTC
cdr3_aa: CASPSRGARETQYF

v_call: TRBV3-1
j_call: TRBJ1-1
d_call: .
clone_size: many
cdr3_length: 13
cdr3_nt: TGTGCCAGCAGCGGGGGGCGGAACACTGAAGCTTTCTTT
cdr3_aa: CASSGGRNTEAFF

v_call: TRBV4-1
j_call: TRBJ2-3
d_call: TRBD1
clone_size: many
cdr3_length: 15
cdr3_nt: TGCGCCAGCAGCCACTACACAGGGGTTGCAGATACGCAGTATTTT
cdr3_aa: CASSHYTGVADTQYF

v_call: TRBV4-2
j_call: TRBJ2-3
d_call: TRBD2
clone_size: many
cdr3_length: 16
cdr3_nt: TGTGCCAGCAGCCAAGACCCTAGCGGTCACACAGATACGCAGTATTTT
cdr3_aa: CASSQDPSGHTDTQYF

v_call: TRBV3-1
j_call: TRBJ2-4
d_call: .
clone_size: .
cdr3_length: 15
cdr3_nt: TGTGCCAGCACCAACGTGGGGATAGCCAAAAACATTCAGTACTTC
cdr3_aa: CASTNVGIAKNIQYF

v_call: TRBV6-5
j_call: TRBJ1-6
d_call: .
clone_size: few
cdr3_length: 16
cdr3_nt: TGTGCCAGCAGTTACTCCCACAGGGTGAAGCATTCACCCCTCCACTTT
cdr3_aa: CASSYSHRVKHSPLHF

v_call: TRBV5-6
j_call: TRBJ2-1
d_call: .
clone_size: .
cdr3_length: 15
cdr3_nt: TGTGCCAGCAGCCCCGAGGGGGGGAACTACAATGAGCAGTTCTTC
cdr3_aa: CASSPEGGNYNEQFF

v_call: TRBV29-1
j_call: TRBJ1-1
d_call: TRBD1
clone_size: many
cdr3_length: 14
cdr3_nt: TGCAGCGGGACAGGGGAAATAAGGTACACTGAAGCTTTCTTT
cdr3_aa: CSGTGEIRYTEAFF

v_call: TRBV6-2/TRBV6-3
j_call: TRBJ2-7
d_call: .
clone_size: .
cdr3_length: 14
cdr3_nt: TGTGCCAGCAGCCGCTCGGGACCCCTCTACGAGCAGTACTTC
cdr3_aa: CASSRSGPLYEQYF

v_call: TRBV5-1
j_call: TRBJ2-2
d_call: .
clone_size: many
cdr3_length: 14
cdr3_nt: TGCGCCAGCAAAGGGAGTACGAACACCGGGGAGCTGTTTTTT
cdr3_aa: CASKGSTNTGELFF

v_call: TRBV12-3/TRBV12-4
j_call: TRBJ2-1
d_call: .
clone_size: many
cdr3_length: 13
cdr3_nt: TGTGCCAGCAGTTTTCGTCTTTCCGGTGAGCAGTTCTTC
cdr3_aa: CASSFRLSGEQFF

v_call: TRBV5-1
j_call: TRBJ2-2
d_call: .
clone_size: many
cdr3_length: 14
cdr3_nt: TGCGCCAGCAGCTCTCAGGAGAACACCGGGGAGCTGTTTTTT
cdr3_aa: CASSSQENTGELFF

v_call: TRBV2
j_call: TRBJ2-1
d_call: TRBD1
clone_size: .
cdr3_length: 12
cdr3_nt: TGTGCCAGCAGTCGACAGGGGACTGAGCAGTTCTTC
cdr3_aa: CASSRQGTEQFF

v_call: TRBV20-1
j_call: TRBJ1-3
d_call: .
clone_size: few
cdr3_length: 13
cdr3_nt: TGCAGTGCCCCGACGGACTCTGGAAACACCATATATTTT
cdr3_aa: CSAPTDSGNTIYF

v_call: TRBV19
j_call: TRBJ2-7
d_call: .
clone_size: .
cdr3_length: 13
cdr3_nt: TGTGCCAGTAGTATAGATGGGTCTTACGAGCAGTACTTC
cdr3_aa: CASSIDGSYEQYF

v_call: TRBV7-2
j_call: TRBJ1-5
d_call: .
clone_size: .
cdr3_length: 13
cdr3_nt: TGTGCCAGCAGCTCGCCGAATAATCAGCCCCAGCATTTT
cdr3_aa: CASSSPNNQPQHF

v_call: TRBV11-2
j_call: TRBJ2-2
d_call: .
clone_size: .
cdr3_length: 17
cdr3_nt: TGTGCCAGCAGAAATCCCTACGGGGAGTTGGCCACCGGGGAGCTGTTTTTT
cdr3_aa: CASRNPYGELATGELFF